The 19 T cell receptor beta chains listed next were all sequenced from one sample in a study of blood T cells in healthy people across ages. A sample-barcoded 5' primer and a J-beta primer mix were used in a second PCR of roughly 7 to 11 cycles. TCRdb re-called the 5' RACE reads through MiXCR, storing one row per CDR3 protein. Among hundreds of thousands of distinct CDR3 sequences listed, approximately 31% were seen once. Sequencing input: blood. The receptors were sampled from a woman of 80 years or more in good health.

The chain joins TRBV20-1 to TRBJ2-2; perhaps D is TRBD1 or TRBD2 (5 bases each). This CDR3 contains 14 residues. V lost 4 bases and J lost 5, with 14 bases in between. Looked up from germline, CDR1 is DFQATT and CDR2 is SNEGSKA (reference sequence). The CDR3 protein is CSANRDPGTGELFF. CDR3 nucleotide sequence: TGCAGTGCTAACCGGGACCCGGGAACCGGGGAGCTGTTTTTT.

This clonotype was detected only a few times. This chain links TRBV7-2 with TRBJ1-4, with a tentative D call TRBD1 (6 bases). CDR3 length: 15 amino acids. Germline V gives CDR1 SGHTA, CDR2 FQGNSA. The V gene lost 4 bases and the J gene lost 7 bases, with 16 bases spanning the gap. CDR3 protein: CASSSYTGQLEKLFF. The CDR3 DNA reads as TGTGCCAGCAGCTCATACACAGGACAGCTTGAAAAACTGTTTTTT.

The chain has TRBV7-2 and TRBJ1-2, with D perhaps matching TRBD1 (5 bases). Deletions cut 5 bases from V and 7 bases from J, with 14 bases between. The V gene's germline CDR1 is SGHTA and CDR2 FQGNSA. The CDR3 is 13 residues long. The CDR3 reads CASSQERGTGYTF. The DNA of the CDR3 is TGTGCCAGCAGCCAAGAGCGGGGCACTGGCTACACCTTC. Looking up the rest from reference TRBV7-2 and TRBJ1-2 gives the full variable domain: GAGVSQSPSNKVTEKGKDVELRCDPISGHTALYWYRQSLGQGLEFLIYFQGNSAPDKSGLPSDRFSAERTGGSVSTLTIQRTQQEDSAVYLCASSQERGTGYTFGSGTRLTVV.

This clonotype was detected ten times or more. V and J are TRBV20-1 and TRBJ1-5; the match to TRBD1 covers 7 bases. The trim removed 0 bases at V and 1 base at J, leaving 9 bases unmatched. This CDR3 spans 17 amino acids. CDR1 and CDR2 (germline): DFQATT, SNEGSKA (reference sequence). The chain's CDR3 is CSARDQGGLGSNQPQHF. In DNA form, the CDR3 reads TGCAGTGCTAGAGATCAGGGGGGGCTCGGGAGCAATCAGCCCCAGCATTTT.

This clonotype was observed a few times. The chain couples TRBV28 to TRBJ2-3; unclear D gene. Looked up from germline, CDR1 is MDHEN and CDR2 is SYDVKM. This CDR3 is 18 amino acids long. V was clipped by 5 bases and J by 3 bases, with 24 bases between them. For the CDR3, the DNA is TGTGCCAGCAGTCCCTTTGTGTTTTCTCCCGGGTCGACAGATACGCAGTATTTT. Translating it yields CASSPFVFSPGSTDTQYF.

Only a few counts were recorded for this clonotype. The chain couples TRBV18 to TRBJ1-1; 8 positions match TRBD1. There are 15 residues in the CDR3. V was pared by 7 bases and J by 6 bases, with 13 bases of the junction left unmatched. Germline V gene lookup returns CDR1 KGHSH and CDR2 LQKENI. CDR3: CASLGQGATRAEAFF. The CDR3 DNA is TGTGCCAGCTTGGGGCAGGGGGCGACGCGCGCTGAAGCTTTCTTT. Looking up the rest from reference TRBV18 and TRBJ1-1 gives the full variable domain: NAGVMQNPRHLVRRRGQEARLRCSPMKGHSHVYWYRQLPEEGLKFMVYLQKENIIDESGMPKERFSAEFPKEGPSILRIQQVVRGDSAAYFCASLGQGATRAEAFFGQGTRLTVV.

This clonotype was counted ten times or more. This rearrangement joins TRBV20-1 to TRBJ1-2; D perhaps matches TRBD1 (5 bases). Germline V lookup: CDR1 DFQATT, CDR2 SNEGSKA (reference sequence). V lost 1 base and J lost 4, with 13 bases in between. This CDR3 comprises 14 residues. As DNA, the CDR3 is TGCAGTGCTAGAGCCCCCGGCAGGGCCTATGGCTACACCTTC. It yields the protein CSARAPGRAYGYTF.

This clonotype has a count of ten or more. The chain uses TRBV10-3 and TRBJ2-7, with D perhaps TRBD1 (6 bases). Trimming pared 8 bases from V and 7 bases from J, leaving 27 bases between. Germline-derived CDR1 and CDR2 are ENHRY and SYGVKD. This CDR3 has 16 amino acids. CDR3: CAIRGHLPGTLGEQYF. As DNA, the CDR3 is TGTGCCATCCGGGGACACCTTCCGGGGACACTAGGGGAGCAGTACTTC.

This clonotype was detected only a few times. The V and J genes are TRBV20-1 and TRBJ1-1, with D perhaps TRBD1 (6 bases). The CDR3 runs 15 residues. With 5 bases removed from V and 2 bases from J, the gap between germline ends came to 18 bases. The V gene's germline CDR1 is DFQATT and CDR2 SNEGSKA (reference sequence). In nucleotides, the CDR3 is TGCAGTGCTGGGTCGACCGGGACATTCAACACTGAAGCTTTCTTT. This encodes CSAGSTGTFNTEAFF.

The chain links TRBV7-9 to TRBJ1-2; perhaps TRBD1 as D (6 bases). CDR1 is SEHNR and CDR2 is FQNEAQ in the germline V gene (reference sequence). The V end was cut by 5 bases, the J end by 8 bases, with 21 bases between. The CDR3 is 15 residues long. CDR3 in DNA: TGTGCCAGCAGCGCAGTTTCTGGGGGCAGAGGCGGCTACACCTTC. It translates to CASSAVSGGRGGYTF.

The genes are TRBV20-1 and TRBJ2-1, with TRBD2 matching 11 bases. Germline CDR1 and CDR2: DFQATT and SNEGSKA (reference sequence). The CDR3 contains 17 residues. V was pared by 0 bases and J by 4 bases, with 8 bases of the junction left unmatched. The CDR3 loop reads CSARDKTSGSKYNEQFF. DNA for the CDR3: TGCAGTGCTAGAGACAAAACTAGCGGGAGTAAGTACAATGAGCAGTTCTTC.

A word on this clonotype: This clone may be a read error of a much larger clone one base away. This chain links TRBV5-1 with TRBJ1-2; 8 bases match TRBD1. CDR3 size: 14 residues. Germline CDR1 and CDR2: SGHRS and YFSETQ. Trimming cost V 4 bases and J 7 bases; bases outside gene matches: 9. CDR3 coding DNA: TGCGCCAGCAGCCTCGGCAGGGGGCTCAGTGGCTACACCTTC. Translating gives CASSLGRGLSGYTF.

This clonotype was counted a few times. CDR3 in amino acids: CASSELQGALNQPQHF. In DNA, the CDR3 is TGTGCCAGCAGTGAACTTCAAGGGGCGCTTAATCAGCCCCAGCATTTT. The gene calls are TRBV2 and TRBJ1-5; TRBD1 might be the D (5 bases). Germline loops: CDR1 SNHLY, CDR2 FYNNEI. This CDR3 has 16 residues. Trimming removed 2 bases at V and 4 bases at J, with 15 bases between.

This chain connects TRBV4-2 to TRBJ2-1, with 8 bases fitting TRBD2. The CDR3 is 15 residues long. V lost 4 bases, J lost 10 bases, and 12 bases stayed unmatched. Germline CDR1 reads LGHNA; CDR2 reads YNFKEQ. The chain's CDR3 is CASSRGLAESGEQFF. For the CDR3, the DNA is TGTGCCAGCAGCCGAGGACTAGCTGAGTCTGGAGAGCAGTTCTTC.

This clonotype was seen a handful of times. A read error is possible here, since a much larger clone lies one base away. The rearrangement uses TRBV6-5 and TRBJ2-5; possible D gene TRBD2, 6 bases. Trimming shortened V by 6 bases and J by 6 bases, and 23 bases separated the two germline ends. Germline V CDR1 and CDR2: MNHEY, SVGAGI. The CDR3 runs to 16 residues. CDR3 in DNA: TGTGCCAGCAGCACCTCGGGACTGAGGCCGTGGAAGACCCAGTACTTC. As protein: CASSTSGLRPWKTQYF.

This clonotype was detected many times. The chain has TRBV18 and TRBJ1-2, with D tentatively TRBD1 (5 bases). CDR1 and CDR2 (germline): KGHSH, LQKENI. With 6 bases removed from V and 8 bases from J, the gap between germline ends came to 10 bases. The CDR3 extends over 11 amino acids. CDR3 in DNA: TGTGCCAGCTCGCAGGGCAGGGGCTACACCTTC. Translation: CASSQGRGYTF.

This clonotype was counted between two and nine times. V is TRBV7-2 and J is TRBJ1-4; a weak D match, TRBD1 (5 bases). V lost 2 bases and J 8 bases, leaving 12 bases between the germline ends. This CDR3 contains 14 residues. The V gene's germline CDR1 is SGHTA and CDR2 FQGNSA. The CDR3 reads CASSLQTSGEKLFF. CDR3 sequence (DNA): TGTGCCAGCAGCTTACAGACCTCAGGGGAAAAACTGTTTTTT.

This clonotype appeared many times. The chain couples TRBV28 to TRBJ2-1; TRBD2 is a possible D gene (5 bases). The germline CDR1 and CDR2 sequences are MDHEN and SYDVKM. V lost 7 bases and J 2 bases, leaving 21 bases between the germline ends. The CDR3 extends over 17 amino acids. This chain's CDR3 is CASKVKRAKAPYNEQFF. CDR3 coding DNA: TGTGCCAGCAAAGTAAAGAGGGCTAAGGCTCCCTACAATGAGCAGTTCTTC.

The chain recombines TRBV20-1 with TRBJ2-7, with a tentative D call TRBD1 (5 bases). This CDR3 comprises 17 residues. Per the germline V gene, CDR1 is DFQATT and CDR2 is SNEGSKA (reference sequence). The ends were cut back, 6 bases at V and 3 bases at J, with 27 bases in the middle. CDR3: CSAGVIVAGLNRYEQYF. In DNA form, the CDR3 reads TGCAGTGCAGGGGTTATTGTGGCAGGCTTAAATCGCTACGAGCAGTACTTC.